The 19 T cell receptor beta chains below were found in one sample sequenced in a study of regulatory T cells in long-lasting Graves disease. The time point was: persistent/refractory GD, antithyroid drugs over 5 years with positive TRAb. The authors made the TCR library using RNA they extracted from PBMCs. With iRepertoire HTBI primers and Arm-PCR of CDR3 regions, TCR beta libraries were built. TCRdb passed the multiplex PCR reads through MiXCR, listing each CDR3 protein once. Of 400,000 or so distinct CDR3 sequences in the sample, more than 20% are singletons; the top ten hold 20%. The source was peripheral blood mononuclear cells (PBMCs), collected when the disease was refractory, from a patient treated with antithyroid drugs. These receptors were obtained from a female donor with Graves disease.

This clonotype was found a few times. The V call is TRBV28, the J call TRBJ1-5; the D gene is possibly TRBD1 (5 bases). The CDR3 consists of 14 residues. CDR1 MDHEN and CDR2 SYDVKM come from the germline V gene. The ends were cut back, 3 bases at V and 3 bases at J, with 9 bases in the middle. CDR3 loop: CASSFARDNQPQHF. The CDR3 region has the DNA TGTGCCAGCAGTTTTGCCAGGGACAATCAGCCCCAGCATTTT.

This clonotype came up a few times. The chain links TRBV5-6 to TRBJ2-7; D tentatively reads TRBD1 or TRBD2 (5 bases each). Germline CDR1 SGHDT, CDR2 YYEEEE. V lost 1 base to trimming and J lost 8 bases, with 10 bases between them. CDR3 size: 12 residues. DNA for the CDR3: TGTGCCAGCAGCTTGCAGGGACCGCAGCAGTACTTC. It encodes CASSLQGPQQYF.

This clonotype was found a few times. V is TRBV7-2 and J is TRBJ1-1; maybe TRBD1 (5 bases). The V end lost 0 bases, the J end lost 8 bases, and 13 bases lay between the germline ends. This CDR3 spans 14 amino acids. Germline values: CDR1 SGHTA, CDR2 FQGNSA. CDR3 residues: CASSLAAGSLEAFF. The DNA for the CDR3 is TGTGCCAGCAGCTTAGCAGCAGGGTCTCTAGAAGCTTTCTTT.

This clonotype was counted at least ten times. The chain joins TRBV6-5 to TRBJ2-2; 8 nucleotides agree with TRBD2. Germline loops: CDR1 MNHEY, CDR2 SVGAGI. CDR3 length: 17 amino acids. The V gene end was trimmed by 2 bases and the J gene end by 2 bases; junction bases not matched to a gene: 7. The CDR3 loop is CASSYRGAGGNTGELFF. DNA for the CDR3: TGTGCCAGCAGTTACCGTGGGGCGGGAGGTAACACCGGGGAGCTGTTTTTT.

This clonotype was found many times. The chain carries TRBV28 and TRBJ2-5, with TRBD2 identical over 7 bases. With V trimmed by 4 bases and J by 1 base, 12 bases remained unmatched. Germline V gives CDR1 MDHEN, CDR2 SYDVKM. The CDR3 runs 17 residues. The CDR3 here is CASSSTTLLATQETQYF. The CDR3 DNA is TGTGCCAGCAGTTCGACGACCTTACTAGCGACCCAAGAGACCCAGTACTTC.

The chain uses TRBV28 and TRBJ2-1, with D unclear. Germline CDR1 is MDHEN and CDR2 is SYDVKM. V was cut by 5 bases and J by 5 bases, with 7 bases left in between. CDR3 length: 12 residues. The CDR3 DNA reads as TGTGCCAGCAGTCCCGGTCACAATGAGCAGTTCTTC. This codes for CASSPGHNEQFF.

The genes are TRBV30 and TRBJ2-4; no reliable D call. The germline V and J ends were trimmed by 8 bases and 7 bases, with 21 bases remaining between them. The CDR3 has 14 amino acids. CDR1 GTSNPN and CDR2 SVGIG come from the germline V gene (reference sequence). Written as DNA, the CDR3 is TGTGCCGGCCTGACCGGTTTGGGTGGGAACATTCAGTACTTC. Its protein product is CAGLTGLGGNIQYF.

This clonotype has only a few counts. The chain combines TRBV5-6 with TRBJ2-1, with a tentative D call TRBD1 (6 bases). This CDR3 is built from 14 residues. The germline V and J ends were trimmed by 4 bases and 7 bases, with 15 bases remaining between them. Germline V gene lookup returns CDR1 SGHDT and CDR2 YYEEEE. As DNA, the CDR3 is TGTGCCAGCAGCCTCCGACAGGTAGGGAATGAGCAGTTCTTC. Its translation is CASSLRQVGNEQFF. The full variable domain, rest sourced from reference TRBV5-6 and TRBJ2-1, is DAGVTQSPTHLIKTRGQQVTLRCSPKSGHDTVSWYQQALGQGPQFIFQYYEEEERQRGNFPDRFSGHQFPNYSSELNVNALLLGDSALYLCASSLRQVGNEQFFGPGTRLTVL.

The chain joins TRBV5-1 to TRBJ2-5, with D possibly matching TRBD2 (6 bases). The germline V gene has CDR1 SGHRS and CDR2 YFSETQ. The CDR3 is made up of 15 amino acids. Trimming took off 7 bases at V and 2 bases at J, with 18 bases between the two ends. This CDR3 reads CASRASFGGQETQYF. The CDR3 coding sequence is TGCGCCAGCCGCGCCTCTTTTGGGGGGCAAGAGACCCAGTACTTC.

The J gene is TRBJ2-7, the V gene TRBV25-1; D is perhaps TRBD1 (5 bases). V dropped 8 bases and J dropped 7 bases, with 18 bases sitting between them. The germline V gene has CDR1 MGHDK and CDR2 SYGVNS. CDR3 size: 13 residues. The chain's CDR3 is CASSLGVLGEQYF. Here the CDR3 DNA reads TGTGCCAGCTCATTAGGGGTCCTGGGGGAGCAGTACTTC.

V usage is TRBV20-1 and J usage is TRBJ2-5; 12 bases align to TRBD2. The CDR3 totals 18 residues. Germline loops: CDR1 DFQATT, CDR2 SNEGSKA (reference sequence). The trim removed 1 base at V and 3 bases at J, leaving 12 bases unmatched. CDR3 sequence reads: CSARVHLEASGREETQYF. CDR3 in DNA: TGCAGTGCTAGAGTCCACCTCGAGGCTAGCGGGAGGGAAGAGACCCAGTACTTC.

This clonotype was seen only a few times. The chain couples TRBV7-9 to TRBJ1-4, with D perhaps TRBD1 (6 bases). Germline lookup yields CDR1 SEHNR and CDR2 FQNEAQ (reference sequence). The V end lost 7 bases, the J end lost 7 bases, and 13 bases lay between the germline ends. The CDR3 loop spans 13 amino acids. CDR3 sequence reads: CASTPPTGEKLFF. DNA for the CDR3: TGTGCCAGCACTCCTCCGACAGGTGAAAAACTGTTTTTT.

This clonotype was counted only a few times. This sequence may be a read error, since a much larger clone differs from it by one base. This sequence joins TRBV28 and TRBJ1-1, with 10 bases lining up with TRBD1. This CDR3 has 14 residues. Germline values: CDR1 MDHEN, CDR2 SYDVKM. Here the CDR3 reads CACSSWTGGTEAFF. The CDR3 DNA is TGTGCCTGCAGTTCTTGGACAGGGGGCACTGAAGCTTTCTTT.

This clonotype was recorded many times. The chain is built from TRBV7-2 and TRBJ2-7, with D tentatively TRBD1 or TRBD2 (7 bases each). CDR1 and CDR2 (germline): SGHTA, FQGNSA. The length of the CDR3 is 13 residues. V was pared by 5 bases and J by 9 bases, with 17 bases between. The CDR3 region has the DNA TGTGCCAGCAGCCAGGGGGGGACTTATGGGCAGTACTTC. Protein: CASSQGGTYGQYF.

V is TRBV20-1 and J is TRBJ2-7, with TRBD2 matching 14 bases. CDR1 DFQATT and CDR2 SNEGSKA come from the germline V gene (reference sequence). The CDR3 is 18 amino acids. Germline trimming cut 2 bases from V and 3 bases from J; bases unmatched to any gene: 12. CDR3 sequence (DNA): TGCAGTGCTAGAAGTGAAAGATCGGGACTAGCGGGAGTCTACGAGCAGTACTTC. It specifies CSARSERSGLAGVYEQYF.

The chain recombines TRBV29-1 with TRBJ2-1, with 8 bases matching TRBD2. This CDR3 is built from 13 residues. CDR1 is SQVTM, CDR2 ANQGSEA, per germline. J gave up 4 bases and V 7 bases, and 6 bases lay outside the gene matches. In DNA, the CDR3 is TGCAGCGCTGGGGGACTAGAGTACAATGAGCAGTTCTTC. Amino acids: CSAGGLEYNEQFF.

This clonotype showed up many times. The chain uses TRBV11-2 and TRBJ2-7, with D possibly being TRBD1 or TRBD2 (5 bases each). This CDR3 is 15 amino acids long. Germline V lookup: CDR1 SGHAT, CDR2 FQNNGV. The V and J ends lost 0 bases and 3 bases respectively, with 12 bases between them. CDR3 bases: TGTGCCAGCAGCTTAGATCTTGTGAGGGGCTACGAGCAGTACTTC. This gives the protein CASSLDLVRGYEQYF.

CDR3 sequence reads: CASSLSGPGSLSSTDTQYF. The CDR3 bases are TGTGCCAGCAGCTTATCCGGGCCCGGGAGCCTATCTAGCACAGATACGCAGTATTTT. This chain uses TRBV11-3 with TRBJ2-3; D may be TRBD2 (6 bases). There are 19 residues in the CDR3. CDR1 is SGHNT, CDR2 YENEEA, per germline. V shed 2 bases and J shed 0 bases, with 21 bases lying between them. Looking up the rest from reference TRBV11-3 and TRBJ2-3 gives the full variable domain: EAGVVQSPRYKIIEKKQPVAFWCNPISGHNTLYWYLQNLGQGPELLIRYENEEAVDDSQLPKDRFSAERLKGVDSTLKIQPAELGDSAVYLCASSLSGPGSLSSTDTQYFGPGTRLTVL.

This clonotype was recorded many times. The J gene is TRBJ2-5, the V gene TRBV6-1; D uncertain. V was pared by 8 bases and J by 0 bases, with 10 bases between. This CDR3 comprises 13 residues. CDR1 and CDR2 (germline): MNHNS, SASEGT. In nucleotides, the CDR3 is TGTGCCAGCCGTCCCACGTACCAAGAGACCCAGTACTTC. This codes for CASRPTYQETQYF.